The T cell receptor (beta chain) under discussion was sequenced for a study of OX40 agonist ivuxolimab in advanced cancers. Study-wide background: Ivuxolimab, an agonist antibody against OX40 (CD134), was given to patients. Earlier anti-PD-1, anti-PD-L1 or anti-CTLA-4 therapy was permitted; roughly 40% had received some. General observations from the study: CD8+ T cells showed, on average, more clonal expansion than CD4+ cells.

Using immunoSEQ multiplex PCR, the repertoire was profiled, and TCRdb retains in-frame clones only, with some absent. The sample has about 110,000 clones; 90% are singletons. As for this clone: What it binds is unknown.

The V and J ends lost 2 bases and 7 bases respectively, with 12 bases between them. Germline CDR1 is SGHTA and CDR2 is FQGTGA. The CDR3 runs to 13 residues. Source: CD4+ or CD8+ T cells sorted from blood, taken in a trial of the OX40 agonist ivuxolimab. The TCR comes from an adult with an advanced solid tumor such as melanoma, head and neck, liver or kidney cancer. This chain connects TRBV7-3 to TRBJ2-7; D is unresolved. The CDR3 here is CASSLGPGREQYF. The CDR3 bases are TGTGCCAGCAGCTTAGGGCCGGGTCGGGAGCAGTACTTC.